Shown below are 9 T cell receptor beta chains from a single sample sequenced in a study of blood T cell repertoires in COVID-19. The assay was immunoSEQ multiplex PCR, and TCRdb's table has in-frame clones only and misses some. Of 350,000 or so clones listed, about 86% are singletons. Material: PBMCs or T cells enriched from blood (not recorded which). The receptors come from a middle-aged woman with acute COVID-19.

The rearrangement joins TRBV11-2 to TRBJ2-1, with 14 nucleotides matching TRBD2. Germline-derived CDR1 and CDR2 are SGHAT and FQNNGV. The CDR3 loop spans 16 amino acids. Trimming took 5 bases from V and 7 from J; bases not matched to a gene: 7. CDR3 sequence (DNA): TGTGCCAGCAGCCTCCGACTAGCGGGGGGGCTGAATGAGCAGTTCTTC. Translated: CASSLRLAGGLNEQFF.

The rearrangement uses TRBV5-6 and TRBJ1-1; no reliable D call. The CDR3 has 13 residues. The V and J ends lost 0 bases and 5 bases respectively, with 8 bases between them. The germline CDR1 and CDR2 sequences are SGHDT and YYEEEE. In nucleotides, the CDR3 is TGTGCCAGCAGCTTGGCCGCTCAGACTGAAGCTTTCTTT. Residues: CASSLAAQTEAFF.

The chain couples TRBV24-1 to TRBJ2-3; 12 bases line up with TRBD2. In germline, CDR1 is KGHDR, CDR2 SFDVKD. The CDR3 is 17 residues long. V lost 10 bases and J lost 3; bases outside the gene matches: 13. CDR3 coding DNA: TGTGCCACTGGGCGGAGACTAGCGGGAGTAGTAACAGATACGCAGTATTTT. Encoded protein: CATGRRLAGVVTDTQYF.

This clone was detected only a few times. The chain recombines TRBV19 with TRBJ2-1, with D unclear. Deletions cut 1 base from V and 0 bases from J, with 10 bases between. This CDR3 is built from 16 residues. Germline V lookup: CDR1 LNHDA, CDR2 SQIVND (reference sequence). CDR3 in DNA: TGTGCCAGTAGTATAGTTGGCAGAAGCTCCTACAATGAGCAGTTCTTC. Its translation is CASSIVGRSSYNEQFF.

The chain carries TRBV9 and TRBJ1-1; a weak D match, TRBD1 (5 bases). The CDR3 totals 13 residues. Trimming shortened V by 4 bases and J by 7 bases, and 14 bases separated the two germline ends. The germline V gene has CDR1 SGDLS and CDR2 YYNGEE. The CDR3 is CASSSDTGIEAFF. The CDR3 bases are TGTGCCAGCAGCTCAGATACAGGTATTGAAGCTTTCTTT.

The J gene is TRBJ2-2, the V gene TRBV5-6, with a tentative D call TRBD2 (6 bases). V lost 2 bases and J lost 0, with 11 bases in between. The CDR3 consists of 16 residues. Germline CDR1 is SGHDT and CDR2 is YYEEEE. DNA for the CDR3: TGTGCCAGCAGCTTTAGACTAGGGGCGAACACCGGGGAGCTGTTTTTT. Amino acids: CASSFRLGANTGELFF.

The chain has TRBV11-3 and TRBJ2-3; 9 bases fit TRBD2. Per the germline V gene, CDR1 is SGHNT and CDR2 is YENEEA. V was clipped by 4 bases and J by 1 base; unmatched bases: 6. CDR3 length equals 16 residues. CDR3 sequence reads: CASSSSSGTGTDTQYF. The CDR3 DNA is TGTGCCAGCAGCTCTTCTAGCGGGACGGGCACAGATACGCAGTATTTT.

The chain carries TRBV19 and TRBJ1-5; the D gene is possibly TRBD1 (5 bases). The ends were cut back, 3 bases at V and 0 bases at J, with 9 bases in the middle. CDR1 LNHDA and CDR2 SQIVND come from the germline V gene (reference sequence). The CDR3 is 15 residues long. CDR3 loop: CASSISDTSNQPQHF. The CDR3 DNA sequence: TGTGCCAGTAGTATTTCGGACACTAGCAATCAGCCCCAGCATTTT.

The rearrangement links TRBV14 to TRBJ2-3; TRBD2 aligns across 11 bases. Trimming removed 4 bases from V and 2 bases from J; junction bases left unmatched: 8. CDR1 is SGHDN, CDR2 FVKESK, per germline. This CDR3 has 17 residues. For the CDR3, the DNA is TGTGCCAGCAGCCCCCGACTAGCGGGACCCTACACAGATACGCAGTATTTT. Protein: CASSPRLAGPYTDTQYF. The complete variable domain, with remaining parts taken from reference TRBV14 and TRBJ2-3, reads EAGVTQFPSHSVIEKGQTVTLRCDPISGHDNLYWYRRVMGKEIKFLLHFVKESKQDESGMPNNRFLAERTGGTYSTLKVQPAELEDSGVYFCASSPRLAGPYTDTQYFGPGTRLTVL.